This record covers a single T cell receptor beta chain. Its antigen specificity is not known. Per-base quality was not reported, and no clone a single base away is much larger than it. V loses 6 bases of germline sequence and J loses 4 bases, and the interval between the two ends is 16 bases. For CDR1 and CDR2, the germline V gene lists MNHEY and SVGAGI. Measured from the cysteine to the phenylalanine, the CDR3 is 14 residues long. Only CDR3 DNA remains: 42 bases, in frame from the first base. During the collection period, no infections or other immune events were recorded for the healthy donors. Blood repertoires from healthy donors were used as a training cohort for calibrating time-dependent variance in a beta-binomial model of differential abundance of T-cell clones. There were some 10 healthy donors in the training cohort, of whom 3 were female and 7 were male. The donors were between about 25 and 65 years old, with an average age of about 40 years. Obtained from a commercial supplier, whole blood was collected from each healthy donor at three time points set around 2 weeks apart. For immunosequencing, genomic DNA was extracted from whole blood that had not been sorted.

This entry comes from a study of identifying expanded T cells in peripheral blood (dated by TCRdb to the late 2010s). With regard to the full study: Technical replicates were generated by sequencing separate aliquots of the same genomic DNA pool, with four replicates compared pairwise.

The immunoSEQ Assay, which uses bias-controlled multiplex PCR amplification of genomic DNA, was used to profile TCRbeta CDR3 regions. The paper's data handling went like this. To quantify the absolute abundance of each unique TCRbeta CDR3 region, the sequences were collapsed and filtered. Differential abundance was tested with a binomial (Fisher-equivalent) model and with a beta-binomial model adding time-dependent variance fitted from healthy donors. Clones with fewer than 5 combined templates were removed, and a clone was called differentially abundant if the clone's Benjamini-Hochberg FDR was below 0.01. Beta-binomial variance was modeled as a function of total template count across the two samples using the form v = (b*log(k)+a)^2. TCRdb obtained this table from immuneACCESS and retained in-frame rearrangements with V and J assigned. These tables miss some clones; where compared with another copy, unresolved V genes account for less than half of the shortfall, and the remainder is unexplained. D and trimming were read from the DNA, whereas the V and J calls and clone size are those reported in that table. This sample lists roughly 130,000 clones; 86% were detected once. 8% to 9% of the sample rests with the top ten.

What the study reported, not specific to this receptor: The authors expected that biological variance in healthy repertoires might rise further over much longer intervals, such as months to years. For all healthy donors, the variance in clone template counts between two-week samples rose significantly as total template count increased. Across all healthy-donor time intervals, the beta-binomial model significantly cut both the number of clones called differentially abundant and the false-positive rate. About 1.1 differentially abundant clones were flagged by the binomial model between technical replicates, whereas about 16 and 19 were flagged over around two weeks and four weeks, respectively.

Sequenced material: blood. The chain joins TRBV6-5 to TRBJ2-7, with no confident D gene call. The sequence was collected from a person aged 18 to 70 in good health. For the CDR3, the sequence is CASRFRFLVYEQYF. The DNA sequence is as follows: TGTGCCAGCAGATTCAGGTTCCTCGTTTACGAGCAGTACTTC.